The T cell receptor (beta chain) under discussion was sequenced for a study of cytomegalovirus exposure and HLA in healthy donors. The study ran its PCR with 60 Vbeta and 13 Jbeta primers. Clones were read by immunoSEQ multiplex PCR, and TCRdb kept only the in-frame ones, dropping some. The data hold some 140,000 clones, with roughly three quarters observed a single time. This CDR3 has 14 residues. Trimming removed 4 bases from V and 3 bases from J, with 12 bases in between. Looked up from germline, CDR1 is SGHDN and CDR2 is FVKESK. The clonotype was recovered from a man aged 25 to 40 in good health and CMV-seropositive. V gene TRBV14 combines with J gene TRBJ1-1, with D perhaps matching TRBD1 (5 bases). The sample comprised PBMCs. CDR3 DNA: TGTGCCAGCAGCCTCATGGCAGGGTACACTGAAGCTTTCTTT. It specifies CASSLMAGYTEAFF.